This T cell receptor (beta chain) was sequenced in a study of cytomegalovirus exposure and HLA in healthy donors. The method was immunoSEQ multiplex PCR; TCRdb's version includes in-frame clones alone and lacks a portion of them. The sample shows under 200,000 clones, roughly 91% of them seen only once. The germline V gene has CDR1 GTSNPN and CDR2 SVGIG (reference sequence). This CDR3 region has 12 residues. The V gene lost 2 bases and the J gene lost 6 bases, with 8 bases spanning the gap. The V gene is TRBV30, the J gene TRBJ1-5; D uncertain. Sequencing was performed on PBMCs. The origin of this receptor is a man younger than 35 in good health and CMV-seropositive. The CDR3 DNA reads as TGTGCCTGGAGTCCAAGAGGTCAGCCCCAGCATTTT. Translated: CAWSPRGQPQHF.